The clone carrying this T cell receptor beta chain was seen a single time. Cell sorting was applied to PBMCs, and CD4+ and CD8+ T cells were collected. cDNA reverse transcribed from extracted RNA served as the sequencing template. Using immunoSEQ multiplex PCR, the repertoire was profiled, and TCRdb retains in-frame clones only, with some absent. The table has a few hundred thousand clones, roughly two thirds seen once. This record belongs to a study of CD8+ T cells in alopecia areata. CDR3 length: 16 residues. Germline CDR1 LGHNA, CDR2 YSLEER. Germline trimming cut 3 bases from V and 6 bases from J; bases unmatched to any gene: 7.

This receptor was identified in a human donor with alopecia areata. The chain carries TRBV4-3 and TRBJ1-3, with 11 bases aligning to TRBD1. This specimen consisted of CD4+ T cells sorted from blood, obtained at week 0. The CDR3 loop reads CASSQEDRGHENTIYF. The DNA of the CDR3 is TGCGCCAGCAGCCAGGAGGACAGGGGGCACGAAAACACCATATATTTT.